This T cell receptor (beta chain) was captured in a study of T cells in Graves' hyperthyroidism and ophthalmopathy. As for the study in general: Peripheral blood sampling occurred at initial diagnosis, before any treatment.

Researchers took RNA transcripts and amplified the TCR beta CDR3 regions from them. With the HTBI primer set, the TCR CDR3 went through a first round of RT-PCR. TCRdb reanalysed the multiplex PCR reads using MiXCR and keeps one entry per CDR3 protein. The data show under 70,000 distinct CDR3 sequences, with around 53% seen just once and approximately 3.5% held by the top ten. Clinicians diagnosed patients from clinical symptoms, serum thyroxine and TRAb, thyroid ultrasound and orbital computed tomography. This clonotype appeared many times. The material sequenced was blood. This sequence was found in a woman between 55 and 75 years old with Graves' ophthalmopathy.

CDR3 bases: TGCAGTGTGGGGGTGGGGGGAGACTACGAGCAGTACTTC. It translates to CSVGVGGDYEQYF. The V gene is TRBV20-1, the J gene TRBJ2-7, with D perhaps TRBD2 (6 bases). Looked up from germline, CDR1 is DFQATT and CDR2 is SNEGSKA (reference sequence). The CDR3 length is 13 residues. Trimming removed 7 bases from V and 3 bases from J, with 16 bases in between.